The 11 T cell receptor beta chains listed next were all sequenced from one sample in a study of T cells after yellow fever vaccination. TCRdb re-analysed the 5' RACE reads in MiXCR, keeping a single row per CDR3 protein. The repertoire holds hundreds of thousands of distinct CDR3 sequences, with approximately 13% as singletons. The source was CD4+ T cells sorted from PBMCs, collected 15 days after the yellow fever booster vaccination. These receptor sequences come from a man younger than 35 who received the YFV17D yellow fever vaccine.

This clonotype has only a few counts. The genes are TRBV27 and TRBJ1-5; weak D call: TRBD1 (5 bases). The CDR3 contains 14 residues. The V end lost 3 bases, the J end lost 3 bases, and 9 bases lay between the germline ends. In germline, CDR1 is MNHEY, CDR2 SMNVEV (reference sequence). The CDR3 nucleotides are TGTGCCAGCAGTTTCACAGGTCACAATCAGCCCCAGCATTTT. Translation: CASSFTGHNQPQHF.

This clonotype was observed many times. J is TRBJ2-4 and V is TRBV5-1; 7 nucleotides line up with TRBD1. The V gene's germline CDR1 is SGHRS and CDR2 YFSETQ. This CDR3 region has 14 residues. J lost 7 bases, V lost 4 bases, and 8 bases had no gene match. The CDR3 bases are TGCGCCAGCAGCAACCGGGACAGTAGGAACATTCAGTACTTC. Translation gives CASSNRDSRNIQYF.

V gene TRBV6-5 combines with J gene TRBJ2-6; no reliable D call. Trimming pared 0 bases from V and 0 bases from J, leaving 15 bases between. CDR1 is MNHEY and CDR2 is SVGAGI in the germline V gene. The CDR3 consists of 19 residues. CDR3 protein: CASSYSTPRPSSGANVLTF. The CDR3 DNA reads TGTGCCAGCAGTTACTCCACGCCCCGTCCTAGCTCTGGGGCCAACGTCCTGACTTTC.

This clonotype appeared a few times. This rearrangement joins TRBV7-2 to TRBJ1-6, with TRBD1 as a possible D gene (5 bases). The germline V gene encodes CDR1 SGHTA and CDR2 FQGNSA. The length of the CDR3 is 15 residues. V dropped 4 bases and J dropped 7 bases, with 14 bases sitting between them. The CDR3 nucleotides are TGTGCCAGCAGCTCTGGGACGCGGGAGAATTCACCCCTCCACTTT. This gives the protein CASSSGTRENSPLHF.

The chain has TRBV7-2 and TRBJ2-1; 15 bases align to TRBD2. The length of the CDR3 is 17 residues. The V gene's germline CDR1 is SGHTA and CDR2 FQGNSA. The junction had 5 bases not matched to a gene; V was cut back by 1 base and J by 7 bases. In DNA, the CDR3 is TGTGCCAGCAGCTTAGGGCGGGGACTAGCGGGGGGAAATGAGCAGTTCTTC. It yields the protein CASSLGRGLAGGNEQFF. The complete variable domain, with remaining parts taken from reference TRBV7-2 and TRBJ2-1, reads GAGVSQSPSNKVTEKGKDVELRCDPISGHTALYWYRQSLGQGLEFLIYFQGNSAPDKSGLPSDRFSAERTGGSVSTLTIQRTQQEDSAVYLCASSLGRGLAGGNEQFFGPGTRLTVL.

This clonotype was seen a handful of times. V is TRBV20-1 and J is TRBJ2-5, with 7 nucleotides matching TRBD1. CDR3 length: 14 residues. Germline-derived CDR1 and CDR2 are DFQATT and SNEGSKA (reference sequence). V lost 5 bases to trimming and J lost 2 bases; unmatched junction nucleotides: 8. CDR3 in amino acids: CSAGGSGQQETQYF. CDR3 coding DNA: TGCAGTGCTGGCGGTTCGGGACAGCAAGAGACCCAGTACTTC.

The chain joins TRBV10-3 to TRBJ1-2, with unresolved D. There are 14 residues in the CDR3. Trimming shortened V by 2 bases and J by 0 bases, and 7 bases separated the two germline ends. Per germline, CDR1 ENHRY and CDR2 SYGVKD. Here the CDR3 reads CAISETITNYGYTF. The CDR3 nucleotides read TGTGCCATCAGTGAGACCATTACTAACTATGGCTACACCTTC.

CDR3 DNA sequence: TGTGCCAGCAGGCAGGGGCCCTCCTACGAGCAGTACTTC. It codes for CASRQGPSYEQYF. The rearrangement joins TRBV7-2 to TRBJ2-7; tentatively, D is TRBD1 (6 bases). This CDR3 contains 13 residues. V was pared by 6 bases and J by 0 bases, with 9 bases between. Germline lookup yields CDR1 SGHTA and CDR2 FQGNSA. Drawing the rest from reference TRBV7-2 and TRBJ2-7, the complete variable domain is GAGVSQSPSNKVTEKGKDVELRCDPISGHTALYWYRQSLGQGLEFLIYFQGNSAPDKSGLPSDRFSAERTGGSVSTLTIQRTQQEDSAVYLCASRQGPSYEQYFGPGTRLTVT.

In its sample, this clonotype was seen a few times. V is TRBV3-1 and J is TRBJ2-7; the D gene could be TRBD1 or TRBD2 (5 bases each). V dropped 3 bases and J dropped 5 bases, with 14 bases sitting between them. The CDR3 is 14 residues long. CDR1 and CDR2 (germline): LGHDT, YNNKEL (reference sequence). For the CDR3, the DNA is TGTGCCAGCAGCCATGGGACCTCCGACGACGAGCAGTACTTC. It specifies CASSHGTSDDEQYF.

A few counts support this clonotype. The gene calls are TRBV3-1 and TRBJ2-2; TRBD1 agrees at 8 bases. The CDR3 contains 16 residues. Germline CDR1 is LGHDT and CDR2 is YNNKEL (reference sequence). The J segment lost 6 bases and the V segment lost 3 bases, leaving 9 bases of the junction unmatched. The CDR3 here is CASSHLGQGIPGELFF. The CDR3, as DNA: TGTGCCAGCAGCCACCTAGGACAGGGCATTCCCGGGGAGCTGTTTTTT.

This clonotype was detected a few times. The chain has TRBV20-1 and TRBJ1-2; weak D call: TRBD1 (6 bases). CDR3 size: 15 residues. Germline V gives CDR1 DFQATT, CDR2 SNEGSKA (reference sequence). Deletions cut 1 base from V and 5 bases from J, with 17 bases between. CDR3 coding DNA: TGCAGTGCTAGAGTGTTGGGGGGGCGCGGGTATGGCTACACCTTC. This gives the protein CSARVLGGRGYGYTF.